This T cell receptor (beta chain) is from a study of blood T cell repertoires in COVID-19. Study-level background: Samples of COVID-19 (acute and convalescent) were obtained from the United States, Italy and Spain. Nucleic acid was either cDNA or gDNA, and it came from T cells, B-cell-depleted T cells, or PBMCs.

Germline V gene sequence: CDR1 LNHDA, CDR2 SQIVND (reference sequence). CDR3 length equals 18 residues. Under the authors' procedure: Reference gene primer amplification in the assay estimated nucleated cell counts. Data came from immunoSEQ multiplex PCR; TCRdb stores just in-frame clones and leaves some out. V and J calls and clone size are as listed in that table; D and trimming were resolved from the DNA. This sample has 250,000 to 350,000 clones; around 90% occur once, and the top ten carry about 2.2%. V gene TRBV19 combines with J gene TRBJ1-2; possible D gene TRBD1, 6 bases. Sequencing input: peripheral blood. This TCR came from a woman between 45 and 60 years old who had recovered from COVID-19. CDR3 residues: CALAPKDLVGHWDYGYTF. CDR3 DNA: TGTGCTTTAGCCCCCAAGGACCTAGTGGGACATTGGGACTATGGCTACACCTTC. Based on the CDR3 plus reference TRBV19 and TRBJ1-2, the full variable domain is DGGITQSPKYLFRKEGQNVTLSCEQNLNHDAMYWYRQDPGQGLRLIYYSQIVNDFQKGDIAEGYSVSREKKESFPLTVTSAQKNPTAFYLCALAPKDLVGHWDYGYTFGSGTRLTVV.